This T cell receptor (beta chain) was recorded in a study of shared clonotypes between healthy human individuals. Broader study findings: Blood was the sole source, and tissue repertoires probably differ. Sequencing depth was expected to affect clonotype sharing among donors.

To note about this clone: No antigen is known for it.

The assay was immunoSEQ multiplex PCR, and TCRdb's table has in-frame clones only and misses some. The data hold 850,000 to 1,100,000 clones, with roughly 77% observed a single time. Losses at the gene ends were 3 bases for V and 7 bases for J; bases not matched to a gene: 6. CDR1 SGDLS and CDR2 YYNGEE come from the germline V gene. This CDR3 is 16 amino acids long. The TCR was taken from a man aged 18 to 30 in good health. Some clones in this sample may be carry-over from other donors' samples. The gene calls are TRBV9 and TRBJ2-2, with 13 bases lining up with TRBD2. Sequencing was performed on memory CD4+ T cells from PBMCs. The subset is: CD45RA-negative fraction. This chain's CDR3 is CASSARLAGGDGELFF. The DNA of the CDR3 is TGTGCCAGCAGCGCGAGACTAGCGGGAGGTGACGGGGAGCTGTTTTTT.